This T cell receptor (beta chain) came from a study of blood T cell repertoires in COVID-19. On the study more broadly: Spain, Italy and the United States supplied samples that represented acute and convalescent COVID-19. T cells, B-cell-depleted T cells, or PBMCs provided the cDNA or gDNA that served as material.

CDR3 length: 15 residues. V lost 6 bases and J lost 0, with 13 bases in between. Germline V CDR1 and CDR2: SGDLS, YYNGEE. In the authors' workflow: Estimation of nucleated cell counts relied on the amplification of reference gene primers. Generated by immunoSEQ multiplex PCR, the TCRdb table keeps only in-frame clones and is missing some. The DNA gave D and trimming, while V, J and clone size come from that table. The sample records approximately 97,000 clones, about 85% being singletons. The TCR originated in a human donor in a cohort sampled during active COVID-19. The V and J genes are TRBV9 and TRBJ1-3; no firm D call. The sample consisted of peripheral blood. The DNA for the CDR3 is TGTGCCAGCACCGATTTGATTAGCTCTGGAAACACCATATATTTT. Amino acid sequence: CASTDLISSGNTIYF.